This entry lists 9 T cell receptor beta chains sequenced from one sample in a study of cytotoxic CD8 clonotypes in ibrutinib-treated CLL (dated by TCRdb to about 2021). What this sample's time point label stands for: more than 10 months on ibrutinib. Receptor amplification or capture employed the immunoSEQ multiplex PCR assay. TCRdb provides this immuneACCESS table in a form limited to in-frame rearrangements. Some clones are lacking; in checked studies, under half of them reflect an unresolved V gene, and why the rest are absent is not known. This sample has approximately 100,000 clones in its table, and almost 80% of those were observed once. The top ten constitute 32% of the sample. The source material was PBMCs, sampled after 12 months of ibrutinib treatment. These receptors came from a human donor with chronic lymphocytic leukemia.

The chain joins TRBV7-2 to TRBJ2-7; the match to TRBD2 covers 9 bases. Germline V gives CDR1 SGHTA, CDR2 FQGNSA. The CDR3 runs 16 residues. The J segment lost 6 bases and the V segment lost 5 bases, leaving 14 bases of the junction unmatched. CDR3 nucleotides: TGTGCCAGCAGCCCGCTGACCGGGACTAGCCCCTCCGAGCAGTACTTC. Protein sequence: CASSPLTGTSPSEQYF.

The chain combines TRBV19 with TRBJ1-2; D might be TRBD1 (6 bases). CDR1 LNHDA and CDR2 SQIVND come from the germline V gene (reference sequence). V was shortened by 3 bases and J by 8 bases, with 19 bases between the two germline ends. CDR3 size: 15 residues. CDR3 DNA: TGTGCCAGTAGTATGGCAGGGAAGGGGGTAACCGGCTACACCTTC. Translated, it gives CASSMAGKGVTGYTF.

This clone has more than one count but fewer than ten. J is TRBJ2-3 and V is TRBV7-2, with D hard to call. CDR1 SGHTA and CDR2 FQGNSA come from the germline V gene. V dropped 5 bases and J dropped 6 bases, with 12 bases sitting between them. This CDR3 is built from 13 residues. The CDR3 nucleotides read TGTGCCAGCAGCCCAGAGGCGGAGGATACGCAGTATTTT. It specifies CASSPEAEDTQYF. Using reference TRBV7-2 and TRBJ2-3 for the parts outside the CDR3, the full variable domain is GAGVSQSPSNKVTEKGKDVELRCDPISGHTALYWYRQSLGQGLEFLIYFQGNSAPDKSGLPSDRFSAERTGGSVSTLTIQRTQQEDSAVYLCASSPEAEDTQYFGPGTRLTVL.

This clone was seen a single time. The chain combines TRBV30 with TRBJ2-3; D gene ambiguous. The CDR3 covers 14 residues. Germline V gives CDR1 GTSNPN, CDR2 SVGIG (reference sequence). The ends were cut back, 2 bases at V and 0 bases at J, with 9 bases in the middle. CDR3 nucleotides: TGTGCCTGGAGTTCAAGGGTTAGCACAGATACGCAGTATTTT. Its translation is CAWSSRVSTDTQYF. Full variable domain (remainder filled in from reference TRBV30 and TRBJ2-3): SQTIHQWPATLVQPVGSPLSLECTVEGTSNPNLYWYRQAAGRGLQLLFYSVGIGQISSEVPQNLSASRPQDRQFILSSKKLLLSDSGFYLCAWSSRVSTDTQYFGPGTRLTVL.

The rearrangement uses TRBV10-1 and TRBJ1-2; no clear D. Germline CDR1 WNHNN, CDR2 SYGVQD (reference sequence). The CDR3 covers 11 residues. V was cut by 6 bases and J by 4 bases, with 6 bases left in between. The CDR3 region has the DNA TGCGCCAGCAGACAGTTCTATGGCTACACCTTC. This sequence encodes CASRQFYGYTF.

V gene TRBV6-1 combines with J gene TRBJ1-4; 11 bases are a match to TRBD1. CDR1 is MNHNS, CDR2 SASEGT, per germline. Unmatched junction bases numbered 6, after V lost 7 bases and J lost 8 bases. The CDR3 has 14 amino acids. The CDR3 DNA sequence: TGTGCCAGCACCTGGGACAGGGGGTCGGAAAAACTGTTTTTT. Protein product: CASTWDRGSEKLFF.

The V and J genes are TRBV10-3 and TRBJ2-5, with TRBD2 matching over 8 bases. The CDR3 spans 14 residues. V trimming: 5 bases; J trimming: 5 bases; junction bases outside the gene matches: 7. CDR1 and CDR2 from the germline V gene are ENHRY and SYGVKD. CDR3 in amino acids: CAISYGGAQETQYF. Written as DNA, the CDR3 is TGTGCCATCAGTTACGGGGGGGCGCAGGAGACCCAGTACTTC.

This clone appeared a few times. CDR3 nucleotides: TGCGCCAGCAGCCAAGAGGGGAGACGGACTGGAAACACCATATATTTT. This sequence encodes CASSQEGRRTGNTIYF. The chain uses TRBV4-1 and TRBJ1-3, with D uncertain. This CDR3 comprises 16 residues. Germline CDR1 reads MGHRA; CDR2 reads YSYEKL. Trimming took off 0 bases at V and 2 bases at J, with 11 bases between the two ends.

V is TRBV2 and J is TRBJ1-2; D perhaps matches TRBD1 (6 bases). The CDR3 runs 14 residues. Germline V lookup: CDR1 SNHLY, CDR2 FYNNEI. V lost 1 base, J lost 7 bases, and 13 bases lay in between. CDR3 nucleotide sequence: TGTGCCAGCAGTGAAGGTGGGGGGCGCTTTGGCTACACCTTC. As protein: CASSEGGGRFGYTF.